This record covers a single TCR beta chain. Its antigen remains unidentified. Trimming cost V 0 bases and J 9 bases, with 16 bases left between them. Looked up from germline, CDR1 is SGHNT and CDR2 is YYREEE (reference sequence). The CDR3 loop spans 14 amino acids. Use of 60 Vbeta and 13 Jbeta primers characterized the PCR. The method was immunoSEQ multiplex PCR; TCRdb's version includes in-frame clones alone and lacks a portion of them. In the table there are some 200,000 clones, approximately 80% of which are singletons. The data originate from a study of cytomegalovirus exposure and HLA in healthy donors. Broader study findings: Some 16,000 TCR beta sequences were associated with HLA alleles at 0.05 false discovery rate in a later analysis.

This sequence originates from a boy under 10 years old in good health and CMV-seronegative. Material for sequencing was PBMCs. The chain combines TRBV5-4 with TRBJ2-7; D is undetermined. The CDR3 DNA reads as TGTGCCAGCAGCTTGGGCAGCGACCCTCTTAGGCAGTACTTC. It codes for CASSLGSDPLRQYF.